Below, 11 T cell receptor beta chains from the same sample are listed, as sequenced in a study of CD8+CD57+ T cells in acquired aplastic anemia. The TCR beta profiling, which covered VDJ combination and CDR3 sequence, was carried out using genomic DNA as the template. TCRdb re-derived calls from the reads in MiXCR, one entry per CDR3 protein. In the table there are around 180,000 distinct CDR3 sequences, around 65% of which are singletons. The sample comprised sorted CD4+, CD8+, or CD8+CD57+ T cells (not recorded which) from PBMCs. Source of these receptors: a human donor with severe aplastic anemia or a healthy control (not recorded which).

The chain joins TRBV12-3 or TRBV12-4 to TRBJ1-2, with D unclear. This CDR3 is 14 amino acids long. V lost 4 bases to trimming and J lost 8 bases, with 17 bases between them. The CDR3 protein is CASSSGVAGKGYTF. DNA for the CDR3: TGTGCCAGCAGTTCCGGGGTAGCGGGGAAAGGCTACACCTTC.

This clonotype was recorded at least ten times. CDR3 sequence: CASSESSGSYNEQFF. The CDR3, as DNA: TGTGCCAGCAGTGAATCCTCGGGCTCCTACAATGAGCAGTTCTTC. J is TRBJ2-1 and V is TRBV6-4; D is ambiguous. In germline, CDR1 is MRHNA, CDR2 SNTAGT. The CDR3 covers 15 residues. V shed 3 bases and J shed 0 bases, with 9 bases lying between them.

On this clonotype itself: The conserved phenylalanine or tryptophan normally closing the CDR3 is absent here, so this likely arose from a read error. The limits of the CDR3 on the DNA are not certain, so only TCRdb's listed CDR3 is given. This chain uses TRBV12-3 or TRBV12-4 with TRBJ2-5; the table's TRBD2 call for D was not verified on the DNA. The CDR3 extends over 8 residues, inclusive of both ends. The CDR3 is CASSSTSI.

CDR3 in amino acids: CASSSLGQPQHF. Written as DNA, the CDR3 is TGTGCCAGCAGCTCCCTCGGGCAGCCCCAGCATTTT. This chain joins TRBV7-6 and TRBJ1-5; D is ambiguous. This CDR3 is 12 amino acids long. CDR1 and CDR2 from the germline V gene are SGHVS and FNYEAQ. V lost 4 bases and J 7 bases, leaving 8 bases between the germline ends.

Concerning this clonotype itself: Possible read error: a much larger clone is one base away. The gene calls are TRBV19 and TRBJ2-7; unclear D gene. V lost 9 bases and J lost 3, with 21 bases in between. Per germline, CDR1 LNHDA and CDR2 SQIVND (reference sequence). The CDR3 consists of 15 residues. The CDR3 coding sequence is TGTGCCAGCAATGAAGGTCCCCAGACTCTCTACGAGCAGTACTTC. It is translated as CASNEGPQTLYEQYF.

CDR3 sequence: CSVEGGTAVNTEAFF. CDR3 bases: TGCAGCGTTGAAGGCGGGACCGCCGTGAACACTGAAGCTTTCTTT. This chain connects TRBV29-1 to TRBJ1-1, with D perhaps matching TRBD1 (5 bases). The CDR3 loop spans 15 amino acids. Trimming pared 1 base from V and 0 bases from J, leaving 12 bases between. Germline V CDR1 and CDR2: SQVTM, ANQGSEA.

The rearrangement uses TRBV7-6 and TRBJ1-1; the match to TRBD1 covers 7 bases. Losses at the gene ends were 2 bases for V and 4 bases for J; bases not matched to a gene: 7. The CDR3 is made up of 15 amino acids. Germline V CDR1 and CDR2: SGHVS, FNYEAQ. This CDR3 reads CASSLSSPGGTEAFF. CDR3 nucleotide sequence: TGTGCCAGCAGCTTATCTTCCCCAGGGGGCACTGAAGCTTTCTTT.

The V and J genes are TRBV2 and TRBJ2-1; 7 bases agree with TRBD2. This CDR3 contains 14 residues. Per germline, CDR1 SNHLY and CDR2 FYNNEI. J was trimmed by 6 bases and V by 7 bases; bases with no gene match: 9. CDR3 loop: CASTQEASGNEQFF. CDR3 sequence (DNA): TGTGCCAGCACCCAGGAGGCTAGCGGCAATGAGCAGTTCTTC.

The CDR3 spells CSVRPGVGAYEQYF. The DNA for the CDR3 is TGCAGCGTTCGCCCAGGGGTAGGGGCCTACGAGCAGTACTTC. The chain is built from TRBV29-1 and TRBJ2-7; D possibly corresponds to TRBD1 (6 bases). The CDR3 loop spans 14 amino acids. Germline V gives CDR1 SQVTM, CDR2 ANQGSEA. V was clipped by 5 bases and J by 2 bases, with 16 bases between them.

In this sample, this clonotype turned up many times. The chain employs TRBV15 and TRBJ1-5; D might be TRBD1 (6 bases). CDR3 size: 16 residues. Germline CDR1 reads LNHNV; CDR2 reads YYDKDF (reference sequence). V lost 5 bases and J lost 2, with 16 bases in between. CDR3 sequence (DNA): TGTGCCACCAGCCCAGACAGGCAAAAAGGCAATCAGCCCCAGCATTTT. It specifies CATSPDRQKGNQPQHF.

The V call is TRBV29-1, the J call TRBJ2-7; D gene unclear. Trimming cost V 0 bases and J 2 bases, with 5 bases left between them. Germline CDR1 is SQVTM and CDR2 is ANQGSEA. CDR3 length: 12 amino acids. The CDR3 nucleotides read TGCAGCGTTGAAGATCAACCCTACGAGCAGTACTTC. This translates into CSVEDQPYEQYF.